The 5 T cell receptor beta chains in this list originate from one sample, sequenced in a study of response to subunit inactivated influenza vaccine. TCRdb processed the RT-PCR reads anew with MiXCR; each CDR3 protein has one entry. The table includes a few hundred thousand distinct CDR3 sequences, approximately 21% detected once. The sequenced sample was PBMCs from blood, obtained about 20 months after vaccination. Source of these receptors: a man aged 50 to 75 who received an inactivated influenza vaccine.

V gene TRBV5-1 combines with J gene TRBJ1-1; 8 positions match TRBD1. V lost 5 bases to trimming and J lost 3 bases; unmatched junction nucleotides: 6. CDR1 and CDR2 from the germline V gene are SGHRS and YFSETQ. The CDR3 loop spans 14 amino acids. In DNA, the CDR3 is TGCGCCAGCAGAGAGGCAGGGGGCTACACTGAAGCTTTCTTT. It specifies CASREAGGYTEAFF.

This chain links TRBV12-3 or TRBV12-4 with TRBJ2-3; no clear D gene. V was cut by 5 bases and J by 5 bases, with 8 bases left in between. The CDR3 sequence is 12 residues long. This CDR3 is CASSRTRDTQYF. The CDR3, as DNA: TGTGCCAGCAGTCGTACAAGAGATACGCAGTATTTT.

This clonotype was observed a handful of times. CDR3: CASSLGWAKNIQYF. CDR3 nucleotides: TGTGCCAGCAGCTTAGGGTGGGCCAAAAACATTCAGTACTTC. The chain carries TRBV11-2 and TRBJ2-4; D is ambiguous. The CDR3 extends over 14 amino acids. V shed 1 base and J shed 1 base, with 5 bases lying between them. Germline V gene data show CDR1 as SGHAT and CDR2 as FQNNGV.

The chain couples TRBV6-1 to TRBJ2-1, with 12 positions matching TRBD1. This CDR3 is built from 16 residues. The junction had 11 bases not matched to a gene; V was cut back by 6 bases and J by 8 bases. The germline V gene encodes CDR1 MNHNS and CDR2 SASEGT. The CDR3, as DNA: TGTGCCAGCAGACATTTCGGGACAGGGGGCAAGGATGAGCAGTTCTTC. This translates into CASRHFGTGGKDEQFF.

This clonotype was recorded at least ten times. As DNA, the CDR3 is TGTGCCAGCAGCTTTGGACTGGGGGGGGGCCCTTACAATGAGCAGTTCTTC. Amino acid sequence: CASSFGLGGGPYNEQFF. The V gene is TRBV11-2, the J gene TRBJ2-1; D might be TRBD2 (7 bases). V lost 3 bases to trimming and J lost 4 bases, with 19 bases between them. Germline lookup yields CDR1 SGHAT and CDR2 FQNNGV. The CDR3 contains 17 residues. The full variable domain, its missing parts supplied by reference TRBV11-2 and TRBJ2-1, is EAGVAQSPRYKIIEKRQSVAFWCNPISGHATLYWYQQILGQGPKLLIQFQNNGVVDDSQLPKDRFSAERLKGVDSTLKIQPAKLEDSAVYLCASSFGLGGGPYNEQFFGPGTRLTVL.